This T cell receptor (beta chain) was observed in a study of T cell changes during pregnancy in multiple sclerosis. This clone was seen more than once but under ten times. The table came from immunoSEQ multiplex PCR; TCRdb's copy has only in-frame clones and leaves some out. The table includes tens of thousands of clones, 88% detected once. The TCR was taken from a female donor in good health, enrolled as a control in a pregnancy study. The sample here was peripheral blood, taken in the first trimester of pregnancy.

CDR3 amino acids: CATLNQGAFTEAFF. The CDR3, as DNA: TGTGCCACCCTAAACCAGGGGGCTTTTACTGAAGCTTTCTTT. V usage is TRBV19 and J usage is TRBJ1-1; 8 bases match TRBD1. The CDR3 is 14 residues long. Per germline, CDR1 LNHDA and CDR2 SQIVND (reference sequence). V lost 10 bases to trimming and J lost 5 bases; unmatched junction nucleotides: 12.